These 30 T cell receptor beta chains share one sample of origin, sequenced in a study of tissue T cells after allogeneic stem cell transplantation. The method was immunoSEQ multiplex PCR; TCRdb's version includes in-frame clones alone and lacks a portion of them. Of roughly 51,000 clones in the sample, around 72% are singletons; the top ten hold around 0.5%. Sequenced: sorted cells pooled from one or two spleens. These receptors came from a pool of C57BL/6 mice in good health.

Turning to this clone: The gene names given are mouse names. The CDR3 loop reads CASGGDRANTGQLYF. CDR3 DNA, as far as it was read: TGTGCCAGCGGTGGGGACAGGGCAAACACCGGGCAGCTCTAC. This rearrangement joins TRBV13-2 to TRBJ2-2; 9 bases map to TRBD1. The read terminates 1 residue ahead of where the CDR3 ends, so the germline J gene completes it. The V gene end was trimmed by 3 bases and the J gene end by 0 bases; junction bases not matched to a gene: 0. Looked up from germline, CDR1 is NNHNN and CDR2 is SYGAGS (reference sequence). This CDR3 region has 15 residues.

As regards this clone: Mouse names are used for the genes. CDR3 residues: CASSPGGAFAEQFF. Incomplete CDR3 DNA: TGTGCCAGCAGTCCAGGGGGCGCCTTTGCTGAGCAGTTC. The rearrangement joins TRBV13-3 to TRBJ2-1; 8 bases agree with TRBD1. The CDR3 end lies 1 residue beyond the end of the read and is filled in from the germline J gene. CDR1 NNHDY and CDR2 SYVADS come from the germline V gene. Germline trimming cut 4 bases from V and 6 bases from J; bases unmatched to any gene: 6. The CDR3 is 14 residues long.

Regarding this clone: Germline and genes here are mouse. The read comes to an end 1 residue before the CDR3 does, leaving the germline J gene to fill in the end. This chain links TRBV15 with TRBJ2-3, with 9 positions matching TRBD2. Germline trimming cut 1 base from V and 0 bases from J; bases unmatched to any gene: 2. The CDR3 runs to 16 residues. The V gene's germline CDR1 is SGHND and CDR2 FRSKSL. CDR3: CASSLDWGASAETLYF. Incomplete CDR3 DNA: TGTGCCAGCAGTTTAGACTGGGGGGCTAGTGCAGAAACGCTGTAT. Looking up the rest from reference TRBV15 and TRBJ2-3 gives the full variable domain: DAGVTQTPRHEVAEKGQTIILKCEPVSGHNDLFWYRQTKIQGLELLSYFRSKSLMEDGGAFKDRFKAEMLNSSFSTLKIQPTEPKDSAVYLCASSLDWGASAETLYFGSGTRLTVL.

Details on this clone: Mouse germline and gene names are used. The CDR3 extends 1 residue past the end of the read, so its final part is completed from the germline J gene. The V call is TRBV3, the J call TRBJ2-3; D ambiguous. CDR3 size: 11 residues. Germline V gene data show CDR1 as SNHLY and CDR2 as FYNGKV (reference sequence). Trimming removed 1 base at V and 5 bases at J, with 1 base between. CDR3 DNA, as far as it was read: TGTGCCAGCAGCTTAGGAGAAACGCTGTAT. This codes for CASSLGETLY. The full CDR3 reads CASSLGETLYF.

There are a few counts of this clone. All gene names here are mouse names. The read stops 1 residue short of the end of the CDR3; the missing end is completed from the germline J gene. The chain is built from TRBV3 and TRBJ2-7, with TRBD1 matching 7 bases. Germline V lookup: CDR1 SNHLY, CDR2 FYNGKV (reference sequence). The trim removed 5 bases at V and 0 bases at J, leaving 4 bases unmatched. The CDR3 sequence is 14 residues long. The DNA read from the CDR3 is TGTGCCAGCAGCCTACAGGGGCTCTCCTATGAACAGTAC. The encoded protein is CASSLQGLSYEQY. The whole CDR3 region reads CASSLQGLSYEQYF.

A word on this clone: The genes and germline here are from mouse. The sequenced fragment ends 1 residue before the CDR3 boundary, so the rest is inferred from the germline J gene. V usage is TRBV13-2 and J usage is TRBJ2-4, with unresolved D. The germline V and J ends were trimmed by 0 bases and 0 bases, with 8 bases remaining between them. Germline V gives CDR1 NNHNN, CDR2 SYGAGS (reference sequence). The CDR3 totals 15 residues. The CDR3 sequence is CASGDATPSQNTLYF. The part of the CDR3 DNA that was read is TGTGCCAGCGGTGATGCTACACCTAGTCAAAACACCTTGTAC.

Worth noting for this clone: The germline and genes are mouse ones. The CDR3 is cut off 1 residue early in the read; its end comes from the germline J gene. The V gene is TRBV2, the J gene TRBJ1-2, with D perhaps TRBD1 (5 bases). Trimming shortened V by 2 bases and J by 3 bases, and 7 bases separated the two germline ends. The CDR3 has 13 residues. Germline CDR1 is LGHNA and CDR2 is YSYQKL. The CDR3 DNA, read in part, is TGTGCCAGCAGCCAACAGGGTGACTCCGACTACACC. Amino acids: CASSQQGDSDYT. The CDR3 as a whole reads CASSQQGDSDYTF.

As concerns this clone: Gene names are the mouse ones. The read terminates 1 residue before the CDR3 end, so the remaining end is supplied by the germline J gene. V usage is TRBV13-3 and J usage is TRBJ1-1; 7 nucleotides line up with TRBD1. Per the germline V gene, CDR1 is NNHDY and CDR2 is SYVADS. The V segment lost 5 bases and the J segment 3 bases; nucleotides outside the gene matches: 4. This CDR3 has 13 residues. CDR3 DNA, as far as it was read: TGTGCCAGCAGCCCCAGGGGGGACACAGAAGTCTTC. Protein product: CASSPRGDTEVF. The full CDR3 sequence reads CASSPRGDTEVFF.

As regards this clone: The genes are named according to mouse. The CDR3 protein is CASSDDGGTNTEVFF. The sequenced part of the CDR3 DNA is TGTGCCAGCAGTGATGATGGGGGGACAAACACAGAAGTCTTC. The rearrangement uses TRBV13-3 and TRBJ1-1, with D perhaps matching TRBD1 (5 bases). The read terminates 1 residue ahead of where the CDR3 ends, so the germline J gene completes it. The germline CDR1 and CDR2 sequences are NNHDY and SYVADS. The ends were cut back, 0 bases at V and 0 bases at J, with 9 bases in the middle. The CDR3 is 15 residues long.

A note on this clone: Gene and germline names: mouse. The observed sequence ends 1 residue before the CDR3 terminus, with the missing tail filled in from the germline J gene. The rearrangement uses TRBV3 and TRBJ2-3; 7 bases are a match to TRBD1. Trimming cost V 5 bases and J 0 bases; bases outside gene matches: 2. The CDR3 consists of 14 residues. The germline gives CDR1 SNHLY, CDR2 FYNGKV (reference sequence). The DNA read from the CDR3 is TGTGCCAGCAGCCGGGACAGTAGTGCAGAAACGCTGTAT. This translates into CASSRDSSAETLY. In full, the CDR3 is CASSRDSSAETLYF.

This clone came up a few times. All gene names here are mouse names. The CDR3 region is CASSLAGFYEQYF. The sequenced part of the CDR3 DNA is TGTGCCAGCAGTCTGGCTGGGTTCTATGAACAGTAC. The gene calls are TRBV26 and TRBJ2-7, with D perhaps TRBD2 (5 bases). The CDR3 end is not reached by the read, which stops 1 residue before it; the germline J gene fills it in. V lost 2 bases and J lost 3, with 8 bases in between. Looked up from germline, CDR1 is KGHPV and CDR2 is FQNQEV (reference sequence). The CDR3 is made up of 13 amino acids.

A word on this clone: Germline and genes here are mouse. CDR3 protein: CTCSADGVDTEVFF. Partial CDR3 DNA: TGCACCTGCAGTGCAGATGGGGTTGACACAGAAGTCTTC. The rearrangement uses TRBV1 and TRBJ1-1; D gene unclear. The CDR3 end is not reached by the read, which stops 1 residue before it; the germline J gene fills it in. Germline CDR1 and CDR2: NSQYPW and LRSPGD (reference sequence). Between the trimmed V and J ends, which lost 0 bases and 3 bases, there was a span of 8 bases. This CDR3 spans 14 amino acids.

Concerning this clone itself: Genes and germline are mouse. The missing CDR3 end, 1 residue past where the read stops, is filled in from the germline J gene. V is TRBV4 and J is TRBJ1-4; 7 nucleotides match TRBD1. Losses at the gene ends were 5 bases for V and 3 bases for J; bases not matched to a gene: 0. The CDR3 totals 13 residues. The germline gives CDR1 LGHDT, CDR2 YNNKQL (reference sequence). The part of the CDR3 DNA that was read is TGTGCCAGCAGCGGGACAGCCAACGAAAGATTATTT. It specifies CASSGTANERLF. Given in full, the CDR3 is CASSGTANERLFF.

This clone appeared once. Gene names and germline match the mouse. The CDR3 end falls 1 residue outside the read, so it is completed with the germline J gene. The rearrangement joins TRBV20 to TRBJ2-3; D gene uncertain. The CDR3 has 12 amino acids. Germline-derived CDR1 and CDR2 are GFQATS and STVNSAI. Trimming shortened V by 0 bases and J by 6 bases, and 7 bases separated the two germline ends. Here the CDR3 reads CGARDRRETLYF. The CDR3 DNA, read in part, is TGTGGTGCTAGGGATCGTCGGGAAACGCTGTAT.

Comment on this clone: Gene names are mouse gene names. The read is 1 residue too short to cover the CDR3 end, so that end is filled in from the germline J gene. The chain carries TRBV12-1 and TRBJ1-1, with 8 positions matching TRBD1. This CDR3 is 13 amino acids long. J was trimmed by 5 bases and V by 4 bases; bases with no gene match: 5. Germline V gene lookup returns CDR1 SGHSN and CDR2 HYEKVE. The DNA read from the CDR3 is TGTGCCAGCTCCTACAGGGGGAGGACAGAAGTCTTC. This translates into CASSYRGRTEVF. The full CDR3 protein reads CASSYRGRTEVFF.

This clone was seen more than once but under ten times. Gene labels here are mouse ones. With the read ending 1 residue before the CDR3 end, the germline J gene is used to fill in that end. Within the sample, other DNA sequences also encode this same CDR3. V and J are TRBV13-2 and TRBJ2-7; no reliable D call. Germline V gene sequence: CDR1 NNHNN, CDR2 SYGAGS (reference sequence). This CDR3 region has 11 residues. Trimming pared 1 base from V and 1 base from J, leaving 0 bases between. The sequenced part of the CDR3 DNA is TGTGCCAGCGGTGATTCCTATGAACAGTAC. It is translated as CASGDSYEQY. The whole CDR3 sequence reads CASGDSYEQYF.

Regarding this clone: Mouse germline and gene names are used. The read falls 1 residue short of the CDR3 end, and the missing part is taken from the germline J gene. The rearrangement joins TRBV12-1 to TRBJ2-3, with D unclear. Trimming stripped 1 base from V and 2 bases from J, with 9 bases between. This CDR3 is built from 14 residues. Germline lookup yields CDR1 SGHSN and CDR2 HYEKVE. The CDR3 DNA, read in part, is TGTGCCAGCTCTCTTTGGCCTGATGCAGAAACGCTGTAT. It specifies CASSLWPDAETLY. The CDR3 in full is CASSLWPDAETLYF.

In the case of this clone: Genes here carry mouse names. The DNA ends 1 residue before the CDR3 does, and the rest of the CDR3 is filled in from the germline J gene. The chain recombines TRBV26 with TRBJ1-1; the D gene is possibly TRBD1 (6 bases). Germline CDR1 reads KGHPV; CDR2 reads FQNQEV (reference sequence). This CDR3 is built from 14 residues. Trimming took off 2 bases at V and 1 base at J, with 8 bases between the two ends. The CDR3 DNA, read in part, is TGTGCCAGCAGTCTGGAACAGGGGAACACAGAAGTCTTC. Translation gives CASSLEQGNTEVF. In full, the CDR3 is CASSLEQGNTEVFF.

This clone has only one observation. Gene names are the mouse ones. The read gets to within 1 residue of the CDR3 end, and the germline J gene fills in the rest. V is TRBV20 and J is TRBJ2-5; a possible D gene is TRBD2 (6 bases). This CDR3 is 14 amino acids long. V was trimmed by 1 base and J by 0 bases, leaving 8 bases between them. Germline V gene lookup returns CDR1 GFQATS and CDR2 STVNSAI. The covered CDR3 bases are TGTGGTGCTAGGGCCTGGGGTAACCAAGACACCCAGTAC. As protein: CGARAWGNQDTQY. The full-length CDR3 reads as CGARAWGNQDTQYF.

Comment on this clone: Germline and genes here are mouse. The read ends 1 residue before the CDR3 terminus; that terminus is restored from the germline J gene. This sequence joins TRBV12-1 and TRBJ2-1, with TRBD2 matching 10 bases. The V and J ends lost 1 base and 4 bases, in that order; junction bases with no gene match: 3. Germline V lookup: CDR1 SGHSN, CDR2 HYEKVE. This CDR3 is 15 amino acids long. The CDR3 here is CASSLYWGGYAEQFF. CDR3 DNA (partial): TGTGCCAGCTCTCTTTACTGGGGGGGTTATGCTGAGCAGTTC. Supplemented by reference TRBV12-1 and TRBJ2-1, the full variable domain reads DSGVVQSPRHIIKEKGGRSVLTCIPISGHSNVVWYQQTLGKELKFLIQHYEKVERDKGFLPSRFSVQQFDDYHSEMNMSALELEDSAMYFCASSLYWGGYAEQFFGPGTRLTVL.

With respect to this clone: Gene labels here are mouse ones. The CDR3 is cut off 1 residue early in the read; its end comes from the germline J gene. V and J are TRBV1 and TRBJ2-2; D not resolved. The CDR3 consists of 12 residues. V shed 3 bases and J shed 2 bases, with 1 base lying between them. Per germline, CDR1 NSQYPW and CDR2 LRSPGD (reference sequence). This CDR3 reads CTCSANTGQLYF. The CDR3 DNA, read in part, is TGCACCTGCAGTGCCAACACCGGGCAGCTCTAC.

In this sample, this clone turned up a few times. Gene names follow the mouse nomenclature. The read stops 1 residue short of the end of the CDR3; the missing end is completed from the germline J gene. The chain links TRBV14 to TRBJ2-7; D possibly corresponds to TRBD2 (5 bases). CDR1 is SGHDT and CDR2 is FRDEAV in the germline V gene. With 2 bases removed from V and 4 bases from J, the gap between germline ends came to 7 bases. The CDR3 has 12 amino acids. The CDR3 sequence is CASSLWGYEQYF. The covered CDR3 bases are TGTGCCAGCAGTTTATGGGGATATGAACAGTAC.

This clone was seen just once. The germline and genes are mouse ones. CDR3: CASSLGGVNYAEQFF. Incomplete CDR3 DNA: TGTGCCAGCAGCTTAGGGGGGGTTAACTATGCTGAGCAGTTC. The chain uses TRBV3 and TRBJ2-1; perhaps TRBD2 as D (6 bases). The sequenced fragment ends 1 residue before the CDR3 boundary, so the rest is inferred from the germline J gene. V lost 1 base to trimming and J lost 0 bases, with 7 bases between them. The CDR3 has 15 residues. Germline assignment: CDR1 SNHLY and CDR2 FYNGKV (reference sequence).

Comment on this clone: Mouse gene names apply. Partial CDR3 DNA: TGTGCCAGCAGCCAAGATGGGCAGGGATCTGGAAATACGCTCTAT. It yields the protein CASSQDGQGSGNTLY. The entire CDR3 reads CASSQDGQGSGNTLYF. V gene TRBV5 combines with J gene TRBJ1-3, with D possibly TRBD1 on 5 matching bases. The sequenced fragment ends 1 residue before the CDR3 boundary, so the rest is inferred from the germline J gene. The CDR3 sequence is 16 residues long. Germline V gene lookup returns CDR1 LGHNA and CDR2 YNLKQL (reference sequence). Trimming cost V 0 bases and J 1 base, with 10 bases left between them.

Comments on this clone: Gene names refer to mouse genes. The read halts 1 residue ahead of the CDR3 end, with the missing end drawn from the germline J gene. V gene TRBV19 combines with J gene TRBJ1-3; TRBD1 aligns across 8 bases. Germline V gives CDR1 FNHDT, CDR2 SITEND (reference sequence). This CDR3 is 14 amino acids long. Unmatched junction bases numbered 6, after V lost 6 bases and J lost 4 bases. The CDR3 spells CASTSDRAGNTLYF. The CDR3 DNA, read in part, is TGTGCCAGCACCTCGGACAGGGCGGGAAATACGCTCTAT.

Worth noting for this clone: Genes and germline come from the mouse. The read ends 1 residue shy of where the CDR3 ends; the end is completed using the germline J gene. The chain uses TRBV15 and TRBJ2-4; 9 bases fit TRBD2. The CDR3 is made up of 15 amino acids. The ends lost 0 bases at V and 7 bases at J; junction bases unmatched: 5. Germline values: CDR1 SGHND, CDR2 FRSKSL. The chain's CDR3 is CASSLAQLGGDTLYF. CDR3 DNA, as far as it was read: TGTGCCAGCAGTTTAGCGCAACTGGGGGGAGACACCTTGTAC. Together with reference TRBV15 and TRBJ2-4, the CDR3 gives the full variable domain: DAGVTQTPRHEVAEKGQTIILKCEPVSGHNDLFWYRQTKIQGLELLSYFRSKSLMEDGGAFKDRFKAEMLNSSFSTLKIQPTEPKDSAVYLCASSLAQLGGDTLYFGAGTRLSVL.

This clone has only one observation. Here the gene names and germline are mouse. The CDR3 region is CASSLDLDNQDTQYF. The sequenced CDR3 bases are TGTGCAAGCAGCTTAGATTTGGACAACCAAGACACCCAGTAC. The chain has TRBV16 and TRBJ2-5; the D is unclear. The missing CDR3 end, 1 residue past where the read stops, is filled in from the germline J gene. The V gene lost 0 bases and the J gene lost 0 bases, with 7 bases spanning the gap. The CDR3 runs to 15 residues. Germline V lookup: CDR1 SGHSA, CDR2 FRNQAP.

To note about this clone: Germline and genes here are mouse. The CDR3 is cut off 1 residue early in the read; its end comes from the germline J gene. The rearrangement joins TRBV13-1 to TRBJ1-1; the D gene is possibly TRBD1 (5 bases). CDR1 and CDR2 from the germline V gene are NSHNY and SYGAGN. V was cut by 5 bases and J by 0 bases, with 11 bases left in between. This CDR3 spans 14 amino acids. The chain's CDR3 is CASSDSNANTEVFF. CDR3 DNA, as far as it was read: TGTGCCAGCAGCGACAGCAACGCAAACACAGAAGTCTTC.

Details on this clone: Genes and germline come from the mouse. CDR3 residues: CAWSLGGNTGQLYF. The part of the CDR3 DNA that was read is TGTGCCTGGAGTCTCGGGGGAAACACCGGGCAGCTCTAC. The chain recombines TRBV31 with TRBJ2-2; D is perhaps TRBD1 or TRBD2 (5 bases each). The read ends 1 residue shy of where the CDR3 ends; the end is completed using the germline J gene. The ends were cut back, 0 bases at V and 1 base at J, with 6 bases in the middle. The germline V gene has CDR1 GKSSPN and CDR2 SITVG. CDR3 length equals 14 residues.

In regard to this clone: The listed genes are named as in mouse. CDR3 residues: CASSLEGAETLYF. The covered CDR3 bases are TGTGCAAGCAGCTTAGAGGGCGCAGAAACGCTGTAT. The chain carries TRBV16 and TRBJ2-3; D gene uncertain. The read stops 1 residue short of the end of the CDR3; the missing end is completed from the germline J gene. From germline, CDR1 is SGHSA and CDR2 FRNQAP. The CDR3 runs to 13 residues. V was cut by 0 bases and J by 3 bases, with 4 bases left in between.